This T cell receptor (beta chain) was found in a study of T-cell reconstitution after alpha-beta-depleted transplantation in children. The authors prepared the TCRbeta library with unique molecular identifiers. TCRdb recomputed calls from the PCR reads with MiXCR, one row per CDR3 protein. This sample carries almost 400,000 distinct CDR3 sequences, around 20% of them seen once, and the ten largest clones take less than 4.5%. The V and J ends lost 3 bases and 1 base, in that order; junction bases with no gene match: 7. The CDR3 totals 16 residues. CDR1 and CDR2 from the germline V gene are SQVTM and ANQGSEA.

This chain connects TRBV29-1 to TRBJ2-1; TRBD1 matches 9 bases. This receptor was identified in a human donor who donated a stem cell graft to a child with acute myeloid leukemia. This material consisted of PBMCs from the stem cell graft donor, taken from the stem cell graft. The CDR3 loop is CSVDLGTGSSYNEQFF. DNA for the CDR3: TGCAGCGTTGATCTTGGGACAGGGAGTTCCTACAATGAGCAGTTCTTC.